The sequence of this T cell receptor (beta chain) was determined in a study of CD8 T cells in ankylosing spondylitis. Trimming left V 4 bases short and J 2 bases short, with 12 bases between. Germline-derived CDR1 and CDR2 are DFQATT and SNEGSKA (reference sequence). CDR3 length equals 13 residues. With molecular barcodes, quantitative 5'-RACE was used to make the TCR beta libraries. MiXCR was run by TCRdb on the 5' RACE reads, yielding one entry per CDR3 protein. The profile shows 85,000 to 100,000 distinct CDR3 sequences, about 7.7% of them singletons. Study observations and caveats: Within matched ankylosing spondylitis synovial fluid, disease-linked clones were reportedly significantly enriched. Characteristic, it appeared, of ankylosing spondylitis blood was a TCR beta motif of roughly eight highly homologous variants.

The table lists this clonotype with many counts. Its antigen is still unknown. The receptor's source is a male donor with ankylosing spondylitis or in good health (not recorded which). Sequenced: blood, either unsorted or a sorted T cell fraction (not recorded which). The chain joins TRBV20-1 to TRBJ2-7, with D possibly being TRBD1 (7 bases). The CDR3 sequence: CSATQGGTYEQYF. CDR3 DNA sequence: TGCAGTGCTACGCAGGGGGGAACCTACGAGCAGTACTTC.